These T cell receptor beta chains were read from a single sample in a study of shared clonotypes between healthy human individuals. TCRdb keeps only in-frame clones here, not all; method: immunoSEQ multiplex PCR. The table includes around 1 million clones, 76% detected once. The sample was memory CD4+ T cells sorted from blood. The receptors were sampled from a man younger than 30 in good health. The conserved cysteine and the conserved F or W are not part of the CDR3 here.

V	J	CDR3
TRBV10-3	TRBJ1-2	AITDTGGGHGYT
TRBV6-5	TRBJ2-2	ASRDTLANTGELF
TRBV6-8	TRBJ2-1	ASSIQGRSYNEQF
TRBV30	TRBJ1-1	ARKGQANTEAF
TRBV7-9	TRBJ2-3	ASSLESGTFTDTQY
TRBV6-5	TRBJ2-2	ASSSLAAGELF
TRBV30	TRBJ1-2	AWSATLGKGVNPAKDYGYT
TRBV11-2	TRBJ2-5	ASSQARETQY
TRBV18	TRBJ2-7	ASSPATREQY
TRBV19	TRBJ2-1	ASSETSGRLNEQF
TRBV19	TRBJ1-6	ASSTLTGGRSPLH
TRBV4-1	TRBJ1-2	ASSQAEANYGYT
TRBV28	TRBJ1-2	ASSLGGGGYGYT
TRBV7-2	TRBJ2-3	ASSLGWQTDTQY
TRBV7-6	TRBJ1-6	ASSLTRGSSYNSPLH
TRBV5-6	TRBJ1-4	ASSPTGTGVYEKLF
TRBV5-5	TRBJ2-3	ASSSPGLASTDTQY
TRBV29-1	TRBJ2-2	SADRHTGELF
TRBV10-1	TRBJ2-1	ASSVGGGPYNEQF
TRBV18	TRBJ2-2	ASSQTNLVDTGELF
TRBV7-6	TRBJ2-3	ASSLDFPDYSTDTQY
TRBV6-6	TRBJ1-6	ASSPWVDEDSPLH
TRBV6-4	TRBJ2-1	ASSLGGLRGDEQF
TRBV7-2	TRBJ1-4	ASSEGQGYYEKLF
TRBV7-9	TRBJ2-3	ASSPRWSTDTQY
TRBV19	TRBJ1-3	ASSPGTYSGNTIY
TRBV5-6	TRBJ2-7	ASSVGTISYEQY
TRBV19	TRBJ2-7	ASSLPGQTYEQY
TRBV7-7	TRBJ2-1	ASSKLGLPSSYNEQF
TRBV28	TRBJ2-7	ASSPWDSYEQY
TRBV7-2	TRBJ2-1	ASSLSGGGLTYNEQF
TRBV9	TRBJ2-3	ASSVGLADFTDTQY
TRBV27	TRBJ2-5	ASSLTGTLGQETQY
TRBV4-3	TRBJ2-6	ASSQAHSLGTGANVLT
TRBV19	TRBJ2-2	ASRPGQTGELF
TRBV5-4	TRBJ1-2	ASSLRGQGPYGYT
TRBV30	TRBJ1-2	AWRQGEYYGYT
TRBV28	TRBJ2-7	ASEGRGGEQY
TRBV6-5	TRBJ2-7	ASSHQQRGLYEQY
TRBV18	TRBJ1-6	ASSRGTESSPLH
TRBV9	TRBJ2-5	ASSVVASGGQETQY
TRBV6-1	TRBJ2-3	ASSEGFRGNTDTQY